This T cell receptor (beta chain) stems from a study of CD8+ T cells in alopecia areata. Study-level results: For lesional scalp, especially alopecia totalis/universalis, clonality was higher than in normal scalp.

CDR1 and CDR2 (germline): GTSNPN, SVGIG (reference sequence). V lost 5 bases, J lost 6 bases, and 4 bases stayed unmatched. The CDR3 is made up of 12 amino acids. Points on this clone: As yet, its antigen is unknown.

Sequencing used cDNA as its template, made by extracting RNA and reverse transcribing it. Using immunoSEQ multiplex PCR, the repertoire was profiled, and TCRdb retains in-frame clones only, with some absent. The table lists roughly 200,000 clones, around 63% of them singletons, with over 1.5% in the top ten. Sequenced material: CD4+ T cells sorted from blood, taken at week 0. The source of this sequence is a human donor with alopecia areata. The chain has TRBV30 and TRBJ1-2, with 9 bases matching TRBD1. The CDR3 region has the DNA TGTGCCTGGCAGACAGGGGGAAATGGCTACACCTTC. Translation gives CAWQTGGNGYTF.